A single sample gave rise to the 10 T cell receptor beta chains below, sequenced in a study of CD8 T cells in Susac syndrome. Reverse transcription of about 0.5 to 1 ug RNA used random hexamers. TCRdb re-called the immunoSEQ multiplex PCR reads with MiXCR, one entry per CDR3 protein. The repertoire holds about 400,000 distinct CDR3 sequences, around 83% seen once, with around 0.12% in the top ten. Sequenced material: CD8+ T cells from PBMCs. These receptors came from a human donor with multiple sclerosis.

This chain links TRBV6-1 with TRBJ1-3; D not resolved. With 0 bases removed from V and 0 bases from J, the gap between germline ends came to 9 bases. The germline gives CDR1 MNHNS, CDR2 SASEGT. The CDR3 length is 16 residues. The CDR3: CASSEAGHISGNTIYF. The CDR3 bases are TGTGCCAGCAGTGAAGCGGGCCATATCTCTGGAAACACCATATATTTT.

The rearrangement links TRBV2 to TRBJ2-5; D gene ambiguous. V gave up 0 bases and J gave up 0 bases, with 14 bases separating them. The CDR3 loop spans 17 amino acids. Germline V gene data show CDR1 as SNHLY and CDR2 as FYNNEI. CDR3 protein: CASSEARSEQYQETQYF. In DNA form, the CDR3 reads TGTGCCAGCAGTGAAGCGCGATCAGAACAGTACCAAGAGACCCAGTACTTC.

This clonotype was detected a few times. This chain uses TRBV6-5 with TRBJ2-7, with D possibly called TRBD1 or TRBD2 (6 bases each). Germline CDR1 is MNHEY and CDR2 is SVGAGI. The CDR3 loop spans 18 amino acids. The V end was cut by 4 bases, the J end by 4 bases, with 26 bases between. CDR3 residues: CASSFTQNPGAMEYEQYF. The CDR3 DNA follows: TGTGCCAGCAGTTTCACACAGAACCCGGGGGCGATGGAGTACGAGCAGTACTTC.

The CDR3 bases are TGCAGCGTCCTCCGGACAGGGGAGGACTATGGCTACACCTTC. It encodes CSVLRTGEDYGYTF. The chain is built from TRBV29-1 and TRBJ1-2; 9 bases line up with TRBD1. The CDR3 has 14 amino acids. The germline V gene encodes CDR1 SQVTM and CDR2 ANQGSEA. Trimming removed 6 bases from V and 3 bases from J; junction bases left unmatched: 8.

V gene TRBV12-3 or TRBV12-4 combines with J gene TRBJ2-3; no clear D. V was cut by 6 bases and J by 4 bases, with 11 bases left in between. This CDR3 has 13 amino acids. The CDR3 spells CASSPAGPDTQYF. The CDR3 DNA follows: TGTGCCAGCAGCCCCGCTGGGCCAGATACGCAGTATTTT.

The chain recombines TRBV5-4 with TRBJ1-5; the match to TRBD1 covers 9 bases. Germline CDR1 reads SGHNT; CDR2 reads YYREEE (reference sequence). The CDR3 is made up of 14 amino acids. V shed 4 bases and J 6 bases; nucleotides not matched to a gene: 5. The CDR3 DNA sequence: TGTGCCAGCAGCACACAGGGGGCCGGTCAGCCCCAGCATTTT. Translated: CASSTQGAGQPQHF.

This rearrangement joins TRBV11-2 to TRBJ2-1; TRBD2 might be the D (6 bases). Trimming removed 5 bases from V and 2 bases from J, with 19 bases in between. CDR3 length: 17 amino acids. Per germline, CDR1 SGHAT and CDR2 FQNNGV. CDR3 in DNA: TGTGCCAGCAGCCCTTGGGAGACGGGAGACCCCTACAATGAGCAGTTCTTC. Its translation is CASSPWETGDPYNEQFF. Using reference TRBV11-2 and TRBJ2-1 for the parts outside the CDR3, the full variable domain is EAGVAQSPRYKIIEKRQSVAFWCNPISGHATLYWYQQILGQGPKLLIQFQNNGVVDDSQLPKDRFSAERLKGVDSTLKIQPAKLEDSAVYLCASSPWETGDPYNEQFFGPGTRLTVL.

This clonotype was counted between two and nine times. This chain uses TRBV30 with TRBJ1-2; TRBD1 might be the D (6 bases). CDR3 length equals 13 residues. V gave up 3 bases and J gave up 0 bases, with 8 bases separating them. Germline CDR1 reads GTSNPN; CDR2 reads SVGIG (reference sequence). As DNA, the CDR3 is TGTGCCTGGAGGGGGGGCCCTAACTATGGCTACACCTTC. Translation: CAWRGGPNYGYTF.

This sequence joins TRBV4-1 and TRBJ2-7; no firm D call. There are 14 residues in the CDR3. The V gene's germline CDR1 is MGHRA and CDR2 YSYEKL. V was cut by 0 bases and J by 2 bases, with 8 bases left in between. The CDR3 DNA sequence: TGCGCCAGCAGCCAAGAGACACTGGCCTACGAGCAGTACTTC. This translates into CASSQETLAYEQYF.

V is TRBV6-5 and J is TRBJ1-5; perhaps TRBD1 as D (6 bases). Germline-derived CDR1 and CDR2 are MNHEY and SVGAGI. V lost 3 bases to trimming and J lost 6 bases, with 9 bases between them. The CDR3 sequence is 13 residues long. The CDR3 is CASSYIRGQPQHF. CDR3 bases: TGTGCCAGCAGTTATATCAGGGGTCAGCCCCAGCATTTT.